This is a list of T cell receptor beta chains from one sample in a study of blood T cell repertoires in COVID-19. Assay used: immunoSEQ multiplex PCR; TCRdb lists only in-frame clones, some missing. Found here are about 93,000 clones, just under 80% of them singletons; the top ten hold 16%. Sequencing input: peripheral blood. All receptors come from a human donor in a cohort sampled during active COVID-19. Both conserved end residues are part of each CDR3. Each record gives: CDR3 protein, CDR3 DNA, clone size, D gene, J gene, V gene. The D gene is left open where the match is weak. Clone sizes are given selectively: once, few, many, or a class where the clone is expanded.

CDR3: CASSRRLGQGKNIQYF
DNA: TGTGCCAGCAGCCGGCGTCTAGGACAGGGTAAAAACATTCAGTACTTC
size: -
D: TRBD1
J: TRBJ2-4
V: TRBV5-6

CDR3: CASSQEPGAYEQYF
DNA: TGCGCCAGCAGCCAAGAGCCAGGGGCGTACGAGCAGTACTTC
size: -
D: -
J: TRBJ2-7
V: TRBV4-1

CDR3: CASSAGRIAKNIQYF
DNA: TGTGCCAGTAGTGCGGGGAGAATAGCCAAAAACATTCAGTACTTC
size: -
D: -
J: TRBJ2-4
V: TRBV19

CDR3: CASSYSGQGPYEQYF
DNA: TGTGCCAGCAGTTACTCCGGACAGGGACCCTACGAGCAGTACTTC
size: -
D: TRBD1
J: TRBJ2-7
V: TRBV6-6

CDR3: CATSGGGWWSPQHF
DNA: TGTGCCACCAGTGGAGGAGGGTGGTGGTCACCCCAGCATTTT
size: -
D: -
J: TRBJ1-5
V: TRBV24-1

CDR3: CASSPLGTGWGDTQYF
DNA: TGTGCCAGCAGTCCTTTAGGGACAGGGTGGGGAGATACGCAGTATTTT
size: -
D: TRBD1
J: TRBJ2-3
V: TRBV28

CDR3: CASSSASYGSYNSPLHF
DNA: TGTGCCAGCAGCTCCGCTAGTTACGGCTCCTATAATTCACCCCTCCACTTT
size: few
D: -
J: TRBJ1-6
V: TRBV11-3

CDR3: CAWSGGGNQPQHF
DNA: TGTGCCTGGAGTGGGGGGGGCAATCAGCCCCAGCATTTT
size: -
D: -
J: TRBJ1-5
V: TRBV30

CDR3: CASRTSGGFTDTQYF
DNA: TGTGCCAGCAGGACTAGCGGGGGATTCACAGATACGCAGTATTTT
size: -
D: TRBD2
J: TRBJ2-3
V: TRBV4-2

CDR3: CSVVIREPKGARYNEQFF
DNA: TGCAGCGTTGTAATCCGGGAGCCCAAAGGAGCGCGTTACAATGAGCAGTTCTTC
size: -
D: -
J: TRBJ2-1
V: TRBV29-1

CDR3: CASSEPAGGSYEQYF
DNA: TGTGCCAGCAGTGAACCAGCGGGAGGCTCCTACGAGCAGTACTTC
size: -
D: TRBD2
J: TRBJ2-7
V: TRBV25-1

CDR3: CASSSIEFRADTQYF
DNA: TGTGCCAGTAGTTCAATAGAATTTCGGGCAGATACGCAGTATTTT
size: -
D: -
J: TRBJ2-3
V: TRBV19

CDR3: CASSLGELGQGRQYF
DNA: TGTGCCAGCAGTTTAGGGGAACTGGGACAGGGAAGGCAGTACTTC
size: few
D: TRBD1
J: TRBJ2-7
V: TRBV28

CDR3: CSASWDRGDQPQHF
DNA: TGCAGTGCTAGTTGGGACAGGGGCGATCAGCCCCAGCATTTT
size: -
D: TRBD1
J: TRBJ1-5
V: TRBV20-1

CDR3: CSASKAGTSRSEQFF
DNA: TGCAGTGCTAGTAAAGCCGGGACTAGTCGTAGTGAGCAGTTCTTC
size: few
D: TRBD2
J: TRBJ2-1
V: TRBV20-1

CDR3: CASRQQGGNEKLFF
DNA: TGTGCCAGCAGGCAACAGGGCGGGAATGAAAAACTGTTTTTT
size: few
D: -
J: TRBJ1-4
V: TRBV6-6

CDR3: CASSGTSGANTDTQYF
DNA: TGTGCCAGCAGCGGGACTAGCGGGGCCAACACAGATACGCAGTATTTT
size: -
D: TRBD2
J: TRBJ2-3
V: TRBV7-9

CDR3: CASSPESSGGLGETQYF
DNA: TGTGCCAGCAGCCCGGAGTCTAGCGGGGGGCTGGGGGAGACCCAGTACTTC
size: -
D: -
J: TRBJ2-5
V: TRBV21-1

CDR3: CASSQSSNEKLFF
DNA: TGTGCCAGCAGCCAATCCAGTAATGAAAAACTGTTTTTT
size: -
D: -
J: TRBJ1-4
V: TRBV3-1/TRBV3-2

CDR3: CASSLKGKPQHF
DNA: TGTGCCAGCAGTTTAAAGGGGAAGCCCCAGCATTTT
size: -
D: -
J: TRBJ1-5
V: TRBV28

CDR3: CASSGQGAYEQYF
DNA: TGTGCCAGCAGCGGTCAGGGGGCCTACGAGCAGTACTTC
size: few
D: TRBD1
J: TRBJ2-7
V: TRBV9

CDR3: CASSSDFRGYTF
DNA: TGTGCCAGCAGTTCCGATTTCAGGGGCTACACCTTC
size: -
D: -
J: TRBJ1-2
V: TRBV28

CDR3: CASSFGQQDTQYF
DNA: TGCGCCAGCAGTTTCGGACAGCAAGATACGCAGTATTTT
size: -
D: -
J: TRBJ2-3
V: TRBV10-1

CDR3: CASSSPWGGNGYTF
DNA: TGTGCCAGCAGTTCCCCCTGGGGGGGCAATGGCTACACCTTC
size: -
D: -
J: TRBJ1-2
V: TRBV28